The clone carrying this T cell receptor beta chain has only a few counts. This sample was included in a study of blood T cell repertoires in COVID-19. Study details: PBMCs, B-cell-depleted T cells, or T cells provided the cDNA or gDNA that made up the material.

Germline V gene data show CDR1 as LGHNT and CDR2 as FRNRAP. V was pared by 4 bases and J by 6 bases, with 4 bases between. The CDR3 consists of 11 residues. Generated by immunoSEQ multiplex PCR, the TCRdb table keeps only in-frame clones and is missing some. Altogether under 250,000 clones are present, roughly 90% being singletons, with the ten largest covering around 6.5%. The source is a man aged 60-69 years who had recovered from COVID-19. The specimen was peripheral blood. V and J are TRBV12-5 and TRBJ1-5; D is undetermined. CDR3 nucleotides: TGTGCTAGTGGTTCGGGTCAGCCCCAGCATTTT. Translated: CASGSGQPQHF.